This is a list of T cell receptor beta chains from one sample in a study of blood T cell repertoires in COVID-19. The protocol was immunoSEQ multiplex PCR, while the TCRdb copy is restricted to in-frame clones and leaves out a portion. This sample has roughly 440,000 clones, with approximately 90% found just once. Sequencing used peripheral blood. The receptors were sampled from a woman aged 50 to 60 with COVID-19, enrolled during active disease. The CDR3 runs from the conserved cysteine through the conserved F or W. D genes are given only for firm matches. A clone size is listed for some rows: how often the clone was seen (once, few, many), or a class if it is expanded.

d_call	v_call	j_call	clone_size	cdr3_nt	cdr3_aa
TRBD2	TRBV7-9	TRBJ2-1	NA	TGTGCCAGCAGCTTTAGCCTGGGGGGGGACTCCTACAATGAGCAGTTCTTC	CASSFSLGGDSYNEQFF
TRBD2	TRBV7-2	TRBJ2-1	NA	TGTGCCAGCAGCTTAGTAGCGGGGGGGGACAATGAGCAGTTCTTC	CASSLVAGGDNEQFF
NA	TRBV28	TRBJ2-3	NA	TGTGCCAGCAGAGGGGGGGACTTCCCTGACGCAGATACGCAGTATTTT	CASRGGDFPDADTQYF
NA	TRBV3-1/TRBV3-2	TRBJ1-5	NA	TGTGCCAGCAGCCAAGGCGTAGAGCAGCCCCAGCATTTT	CASSQGVEQPQHF
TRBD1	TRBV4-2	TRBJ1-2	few	TGTGCCAGCAGCCAAGATCGGGACAGGGCGGTCCTCTATGGCTACACCTTC	CASSQDRDRAVLYGYTF
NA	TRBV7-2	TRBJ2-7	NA	TGTGCCAGCAGCTTCCCGGAGGGGCACTACCGGTACTTC	CASSFPEGHYRYF
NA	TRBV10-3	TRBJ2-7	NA	TGTGCCATCAGCGAAGCCGAGCGTTCCTACGAGCAGTACTTC	CAISEAERSYEQYF
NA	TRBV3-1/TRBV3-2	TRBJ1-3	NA	TGTGCCAGCAGCCAAGGTTACTCTGGAAACACCATATATTTT	CASSQGYSGNTIYF
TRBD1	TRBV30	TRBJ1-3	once	TGTGCCTGGAGATTGACAGGGGCTGGAAACACCATATATTTT	CAWRLTGAGNTIYF
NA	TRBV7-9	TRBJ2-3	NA	TGTGCCAGCAGCCGTGACAGCAGCACAGATACGCAGTATTTT	CASSRDSSTDTQYF
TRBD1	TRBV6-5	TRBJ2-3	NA	TGTGCCAGCAGGCGACAGGGAACAACAGATACGCAGTATTTT	CASRRQGTTDTQYF
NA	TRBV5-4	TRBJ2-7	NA	TGTGCCAGCAGCTTCAGGGGGGCGGCGGAGCAGTACTTC	CASSFRGAAEQYF
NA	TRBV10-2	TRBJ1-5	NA	TGCGCCAGCAGTGAGAGGGCCAGGGAGCCCCAGCATTTT	CASSERAREPQHF
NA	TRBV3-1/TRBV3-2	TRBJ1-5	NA	TGTGCCAGCAGCCAAAACGCGGGTGGGAATCAGCCCCAGCATTTT	CASSQNAGGNQPQHF
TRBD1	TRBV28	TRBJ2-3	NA	TGTGCCAGCAGTGGGGGACAGGGAGGGGCAGATACGCAGTATTTT	CASSGGQGGADTQYF
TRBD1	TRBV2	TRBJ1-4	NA	TGTGCCAGCGATTACTCAGGACAGGGAAGCGAAAAACTGTTTTTT	CASDYSGQGSEKLFF
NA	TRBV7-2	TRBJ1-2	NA	TGTGCCAGCAGCTTGGGGAGGGAACTTGTCTACACCTTC	CASSLGRELVYTF
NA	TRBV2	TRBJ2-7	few	TGTGCCAGCAGTGAACAGTCGGGGGATTTCTCCTACGAGCAGTACTTC	CASSEQSGDFSYEQYF
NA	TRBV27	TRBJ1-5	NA	TGTGCCAGCAACGGGGGGGGCGTGGGTCAGCCCCAGCATTTT	CASNGGGVGQPQHF
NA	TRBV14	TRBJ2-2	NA	TGTGCCAGCAGCCAAGTTCAGGGTTTGGCGAACACCGGGGAGCTGTTTTTT	CASSQVQGLANTGELFF
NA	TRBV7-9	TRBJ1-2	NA	TGTGCCAGCAGCTTCCGGGGGGCCGGGGTTGGCTACACCTTC	CASSFRGAGVGYTF
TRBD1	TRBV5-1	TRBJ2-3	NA	TGCGCCAGCAGCCCCGACAGGGGAGAAGATACGCAGTATTTT	CASSPDRGEDTQYF
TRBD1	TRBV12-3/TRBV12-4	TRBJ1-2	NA	TGTGCCAGCAGTTCAGACAGGGGCAATGGCTACACCTTC	CASSSDRGNGYTF
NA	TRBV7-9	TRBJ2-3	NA	TGTGCCAGCAGCTCTTTACAGGGACCGACACCAGATACGCAGTATTTT	CASSSLQGPTPDTQYF
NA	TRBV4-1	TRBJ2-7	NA	TGCGCCAGCAGCCAAGTAGGGGGGGTTGGCGAGCAGTACTTC	CASSQVGGVGEQYF
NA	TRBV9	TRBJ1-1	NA	TGTGCCAGCAGCTCAGAAGGGGGGAACACTGAAGCTTTCTTT	CASSSEGGNTEAFF
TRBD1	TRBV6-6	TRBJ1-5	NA	TGTGCCAGCAGGAGACAGGGCAGTCAGCCCCAGCATTTT	CASRRQGSQPQHF
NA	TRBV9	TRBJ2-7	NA	TGTGCCAGCAGCGTAGGAGCAGGGGTCTCCTACGAGCAGTACTTC	CASSVGAGVSYEQYF
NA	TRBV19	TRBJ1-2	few	TGTGCCAGTAGCATGGAAGGGGAAATCTATGGCTACACCTTC	CASSMEGEIYGYTF
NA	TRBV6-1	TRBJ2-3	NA	TGTGCCAGCAGTGGTACCCGACACAGAGGCACAGATACGCAGTATTTT	CASSGTRHRGTDTQYF
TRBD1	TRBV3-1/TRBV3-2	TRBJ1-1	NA	TGTGCCAGCAGCTTCCCCTCAGGGGGAGACACTGAAGCTTTCTTT	CASSFPSGGDTEAFF
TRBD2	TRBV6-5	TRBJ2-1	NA	TGTGCCAGCAGTTGGACTAGCGGGTACAATGAGCAGTTCTTC	CASSWTSGYNEQFF
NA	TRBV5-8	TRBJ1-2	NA	TGTGCCAGCAGCTTATTCCGGGATACCTTC	CASSLFRDTF
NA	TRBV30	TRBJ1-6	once	TGTGCCTGGAGGCGGGGGCTTGGGAATTCACCCCTCCACTTT	CAWRRGLGNSPLHF
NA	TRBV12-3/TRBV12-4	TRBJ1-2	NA	TGTGCCAGCAGTTTGCGAGGGAACGGTGGCTACACCTTC	CASSLRGNGGYTF
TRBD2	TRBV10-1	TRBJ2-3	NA	TGCGCCAGCAGCGATACTAGCGGGGGCCTCTCAACAGATACGCAGTATTTT	CASSDTSGGLSTDTQYF
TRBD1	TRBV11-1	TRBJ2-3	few	TGTGCCAGCAGCTTGGATATGGGACAGGGGCCGGATACGCAGTATTTT	CASSLDMGQGPDTQYF
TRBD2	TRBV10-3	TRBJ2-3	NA	TGTGCCATCAGTGTGGGCGGGGGAACAGATACGCAGTATTTT	CAISVGGGTDTQYF
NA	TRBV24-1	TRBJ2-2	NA	TGTGCCACCAGTGAAGGGGGTTTCACCGGGGAGCTGTTTTTT	CATSEGGFTGELFF
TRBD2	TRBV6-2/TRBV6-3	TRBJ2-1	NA	TGTGCCAGCAGTCTTAGCGGGGGGTCTCAAAATGAGCAGTTCTTC	CASSLSGGSQNEQFF
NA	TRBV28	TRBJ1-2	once	TGTGCCAGCAGTTTCCGATCAGGCTATGGCTACACCTTC	CASSFRSGYGYTF
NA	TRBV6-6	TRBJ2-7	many	TGTGCCAGCAGGTCCGGTCCCAGGAACTACGAGCAGTACTTC	CASRSGPRNYEQYF
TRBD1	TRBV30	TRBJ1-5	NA	TGTGCCTGGAGGGGACAGGGAGTTCGCAATCAGCCCCAGCATTTT	CAWRGQGVRNQPQHF
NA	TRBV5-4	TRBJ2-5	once	TGTGCCAGCATGACTGGCCGGGGATTCCAAGAGACCCAGTACTTC	CASMTGRGFQETQYF
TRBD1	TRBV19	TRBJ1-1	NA	TGTGCCAGTAGTCCGTGGACAGGGATGAACACTGAAGCTTTCTTT	CASSPWTGMNTEAFF
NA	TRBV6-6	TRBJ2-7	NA	TGTGCCAGCAGTTACCCTAGTAGCAGGGCCTCCTACGAGCAGTACTTC	CASSYPSSRASYEQYF
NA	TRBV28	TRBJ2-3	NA	TGTGCCAGCAGTTCCTTCTTAGATACGCAGTATTTT	CASSSFLDTQYF
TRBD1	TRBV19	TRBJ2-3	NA	TGTGCCAGTACTCGGGACAGGGTCTCATATACGCAGTATTTT	CASTRDRVSYTQYF
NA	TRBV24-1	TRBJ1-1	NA	TGTGCCACCAGTGACGCCCGGACAGAGAACACTGAAGCTTTCTTT	CATSDARTENTEAFF
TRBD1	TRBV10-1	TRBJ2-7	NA	TGCGCCAGCAGTGAGTCGAAAGGACAGGGGGCCTACGAGCAGTACTTC	CASSESKGQGAYEQYF
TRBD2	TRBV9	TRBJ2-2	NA	TGTGCCAGCAGCGGACGGGGTGCGGGGGCCGGGGAGCTGTTTTTT	CASSGRGAGAGELFF
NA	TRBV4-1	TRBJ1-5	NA	TGCGCCAGCAGCCAGGGAAGCGGGCCCCAGCATTTT	CASSQGSGPQHF
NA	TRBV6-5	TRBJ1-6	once	TGTGCCAGCACCCTTACCGACCCAGAGGTAACGGCCCTCCACTTT	CASTLTDPEVTALHF
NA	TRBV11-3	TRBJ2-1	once	TGTGCCAGCAGCTTAGAGGGTCGGGGGAAGGATGAGCAGTTCTTC	CASSLEGRGKDEQFF
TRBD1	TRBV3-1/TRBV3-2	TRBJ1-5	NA	TGTGCCAGCAGCCAAGATCTTAATACAGGGGGGCCCCAGCATTTT	CASSQDLNTGGPQHF